This entry lists 14 T cell receptor beta chains sequenced from one sample in a study of blood T cell repertoires in COVID-19. The data were produced by immunoSEQ multiplex PCR, yet TCRdb's version contains in-frame clones alone and is incomplete. The sample lists about 68,000 clones, under 95% occurring once. The sequenced sample was peripheral blood. These receptors were collected from a woman aged 55-69 years with active COVID-19.

V and J are TRBV25-1 and TRBJ1-5; no definite D call. V was pared by 4 bases and J by 10 bases, with 17 bases between. CDR1 is MGHDK, CDR2 SYGVNS, per germline. The CDR3 is 14 amino acids. Here the CDR3 reads CASSGLLGRRPQHF. The CDR3 nucleotides read TGTGCCAGCAGTGGTCTTCTAGGTCGAAGACCCCAGCATTTT. Supplemented by reference TRBV25-1 and TRBJ1-5, the full variable domain reads EADIYQTPRYLVIGTGKKITLECSQTMGHDKMYWYQQDPGMELHLIHYSYGVNSTEKGDLSSESTVSRIRTEHFPLTLESARPSHTSQYLCASSGLLGRRPQHFGDGTRLSIL.

This rearrangement joins TRBV27 to TRBJ1-1; 9 nucleotides agree with TRBD1. CDR3 size: 19 residues. Trimming took 3 bases from V and 6 from J; bases not matched to a gene: 20. CDR1 is MNHEY and CDR2 is SMNVEV in the germline V gene (reference sequence). CDR3 residues: CASSFDSLDRGVGSAEAFF. CDR3 nucleotides: TGTGCCAGCAGTTTCGATTCTCTGGACAGGGGAGTAGGGAGCGCTGAAGCTTTCTTT.

V gene TRBV5-1 combines with J gene TRBJ2-3; TRBD2 aligns across 10 bases. Germline V gene lookup returns CDR1 SGHRS and CDR2 YFSETQ. V was clipped by 0 bases and J by 1 base; unmatched bases: 5. The length of the CDR3 is 17 residues. The CDR3 bases are TGCGCCAGCAGCTTGGCCCTAGCGGGAGTGGGCACAGATACGCAGTATTTT. As protein: CASSLALAGVGTDTQYF.

The chain joins TRBV30 to TRBJ1-1, with a tentative D call TRBD1 (6 bases). Trimming removed 5 bases at V and 0 bases at J, with 7 bases between. Looked up from germline, CDR1 is GTSNPN and CDR2 is SVGIG (reference sequence). The CDR3 sequence is 12 residues long. CDR3 loop: CAWGQLNTEAFF. The CDR3 DNA sequence: TGTGCCTGGGGACAGTTGAACACTGAAGCTTTCTTT.

The chain combines TRBV19 with TRBJ2-7; TRBD1 matches at 12 bases. V lost 7 bases and J lost 4; bases outside the gene matches: 5. The CDR3 length is 14 residues. Germline-derived CDR1 and CDR2 are LNHDA and SQIVND (reference sequence). In nucleotides, the CDR3 is TGTGCCAGTATTTGGGACAGGGGGCTATACGAGCAGTACTTC. Its translation: CASIWDRGLYEQYF.

The chain couples TRBV18 to TRBJ2-5; 9 nucleotides align to TRBD2. This CDR3 has 15 residues. Germline V gene lookup returns CDR1 KGHSH and CDR2 LQKENI. The ends lost 1 base at V and 2 bases at J; junction bases unmatched: 2. As DNA, the CDR3 is TGTGCCAGCTCACCACGACTAGCGGATCAAGAGACCCAGTACTTC. Translating gives CASSPRLADQETQYF.

The rearrangement joins TRBV28 to TRBJ1-1; D unresolved. The germline V and J ends were trimmed by 3 bases and 2 bases, with 10 bases remaining between them. The CDR3 is 14 residues long. Germline CDR1 and CDR2: MDHEN and SYDVKM. DNA of the CDR3: TGTGCCAGCAGTTTTGGGCGACGAAACACTGAAGCTTTCTTT. This sequence encodes CASSFGRRNTEAFF.

The rearrangement joins TRBV24-1 to TRBJ2-1; D may be TRBD2 (5 bases). Per germline, CDR1 KGHDR and CDR2 SFDVKD. The length of the CDR3 is 16 residues. V lost 4 bases and J 8 bases, leaving 20 bases between the germline ends. For the CDR3, the DNA is TGTGCCACCAGTGACAGTCTCGGGAAGGGTTTCCATGAGCAGTTCTTC. Amino acid sequence: CATSDSLGKGFHEQFF.

This chain links TRBV11-3 with TRBJ2-1; possibly TRBD1 for D (6 bases). The ends were cut back, 4 bases at V and 5 bases at J, with 12 bases in the middle. This CDR3 region has 14 residues. Germline CDR1 SGHNT, CDR2 YENEEA. This chain's CDR3 is CASSSRGGHNEQFF. The CDR3 DNA reads TGTGCCAGCAGCTCCAGAGGGGGACACAATGAGCAGTTCTTC.

This rearrangement joins TRBV14 to TRBJ2-5; TRBD1 might be the D (6 bases). CDR1 and CDR2 from the germline V gene are SGHDN and FVKESK. The CDR3 is 11 residues long. Trimming cost V 5 bases and J 9 bases, with 10 bases left between them. The CDR3 sequence is CASSSKGAQYF. The CDR3 DNA sequence: TGTGCCAGCAGCTCTAAGGGGGCCCAGTACTTC.

CDR3 nucleotides: TGTGCCAGCAGTTCGTGGGCTAGCGGGAGACCTAGCTCCTACGAGCAGTACTTC. Protein: CASSSWASGRPSSYEQYF. The gene calls are TRBV27 and TRBJ2-7, with TRBD2 matching 10 bases. V trimming: 4 bases; J trimming: 0 bases; junction bases outside the gene matches: 12. This CDR3 has 18 residues. The germline V gene encodes CDR1 MNHEY and CDR2 SMNVEV (reference sequence).

The chain carries TRBV28 and TRBJ2-1; unclear D gene. Germline V gives CDR1 MDHEN, CDR2 SYDVKM. Trimming stripped 0 bases from V and 0 bases from J, with 6 bases between. This CDR3 has 15 amino acids. CDR3 sequence: CASSLWRSSYNEQFF. Here the CDR3 DNA reads TGTGCCAGCAGTTTATGGAGAAGCTCCTACAATGAGCAGTTCTTC.

This clone was seen only once. CDR3 in DNA: TGTGCCAGTGCGACAGGAAATCAGCCCCAGCATTTT. It is translated as CASATGNQPQHF. The chain has TRBV19 and TRBJ1-5; D possibly corresponds to TRBD1 (6 bases). Trimming shortened V by 8 bases and J by 4 bases, and 9 bases separated the two germline ends. This CDR3 comprises 12 residues. Germline V gene lookup returns CDR1 LNHDA and CDR2 SQIVND (reference sequence).

The rearrangement links TRBV7-2 to TRBJ2-1; 14 bases fit TRBD2. Germline assignment: CDR1 SGHTA and CDR2 FQGNSA. Losses at the gene ends were 2 bases for V and 8 bases for J; bases not matched to a gene: 8. The CDR3 is 17 residues long. CDR3 residues: CASSLINPGLAGDEQFF. The CDR3 bases are TGTGCCAGCAGCTTAATAAACCCGGGACTAGCGGGAGATGAGCAGTTCTTC.